The 7 T cell receptor beta chains presented below share a single source sample, sequenced in a study of beta chain features in type 1 diabetes. Study-level points and caveats: Among all four CD4+ subsets, Type 1 diabetes patients had TCRB CDR3s that were moderately but significantly shorter.

The antigens of these receptors remain unknown. TCRB transcripts that were expressed got sequenced, as all of the isolated RNA had been reverse transcribed. Sequenced by immunoSEQ multiplex PCR; TCRdb stores in-frame clones only, minus some. In the table there are 200,000 to 250,000 clones, roughly 13% of which are singletons. The sequencing input was naive CD4+ T cells from blood. The source of these receptors is a man aged 30 to 45 with type 1 diabetes.

This clone showed up just a few times. This chain joins TRBV15 and TRBJ2-2, with a possible D match to TRBD2 (6 bases). The length of the CDR3 is 12 residues. V was shortened by 4 bases and J by 8 bases, with 8 bases between the two germline ends. The germline CDR1 and CDR2 sequences are LNHNV and YYDKDF (reference sequence). For the CDR3, the DNA is TGTGCCACCAGCATTAGCGGAGGGGAGCTGTTTTTT. Translating it yields CATSISGGELFF.

The chain combines TRBV5-1 with TRBJ2-5; TRBD1 aligns across 10 bases. The CDR3 totals 15 residues. In germline, CDR1 is SGHRS, CDR2 YFSETQ. V shed 4 bases and J 4 bases; nucleotides not matched to a gene: 7. Here the CDR3 reads CASSLGQGDAETQYF. The CDR3 DNA reads TGCGCCAGCAGCCTCGGACAGGGGGATGCAGAGACCCAGTACTTC.

This clone was observed a handful of times. This rearrangement joins TRBV5-6 to TRBJ2-1; D gene ambiguous. Trimming pared 1 base from V and 10 bases from J, leaving 9 bases between. The CDR3 contains 12 residues. Per germline, CDR1 SGHDT and CDR2 YYEEEE. The CDR3 sequence: CASSLLSWEQFF. The CDR3 DNA reads as TGTGCCAGCAGCTTGCTATCCTGGGAGCAGTTCTTC.

The chain is built from TRBV30 and TRBJ1-2, with D possibly matching TRBD1 (6 bases). The germline gives CDR1 GTSNPN, CDR2 SVGIG (reference sequence). This CDR3 has 14 residues. Trimming removed 1 base at V and 5 bases at J, with 14 bases between. CDR3 residues: CAWSGAGRGYGYTF. The CDR3, as DNA: TGTGCCTGGAGTGGCGCAGGGAGGGGGTATGGCTACACCTTC.

This clone was seen a few times. The genes are TRBV30 and TRBJ2-5, with D uncertain. This CDR3 has 12 amino acids. The germline gives CDR1 GTSNPN, CDR2 SVGIG (reference sequence). Trimming stripped 2 bases from V and 5 bases from J, with 9 bases between. The chain's CDR3 is CAWSPTKETQYF. The CDR3 coding sequence is TGTGCCTGGAGTCCCACTAAGGAGACCCAGTACTTC.

This clone was counted between two and nine times. The chain links TRBV18 to TRBJ1-1, with TRBD1 as a possible D gene (5 bases). The CDR3 totals 15 residues. The V gene lost 2 bases and the J gene lost 5 bases, with 15 bases spanning the gap. CDR1 is KGHSH, CDR2 LQKENI, per germline. DNA of the CDR3: TGTGCCAGCTCACCAGCAGCAGGGCCCCAGACTGAAGCTTTCTTT. The encoded protein is CASSPAAGPQTEAFF.

The chain employs TRBV4-1 and TRBJ2-6, with 7 bases fitting TRBD2. The CDR3 spans 19 residues. Unmatched junction bases numbered 12, after V lost 3 bases and J lost 1 base. Germline-derived CDR1 and CDR2 are MGHRA and YSYEKL. The DNA of the CDR3 is TGCGCCAGCAGCCACTCGGGGGAGGGCCCCTCTTCTGGGGCCAACGTCCTGACTTTC. Translating gives CASSHSGEGPSSGANVLTF.